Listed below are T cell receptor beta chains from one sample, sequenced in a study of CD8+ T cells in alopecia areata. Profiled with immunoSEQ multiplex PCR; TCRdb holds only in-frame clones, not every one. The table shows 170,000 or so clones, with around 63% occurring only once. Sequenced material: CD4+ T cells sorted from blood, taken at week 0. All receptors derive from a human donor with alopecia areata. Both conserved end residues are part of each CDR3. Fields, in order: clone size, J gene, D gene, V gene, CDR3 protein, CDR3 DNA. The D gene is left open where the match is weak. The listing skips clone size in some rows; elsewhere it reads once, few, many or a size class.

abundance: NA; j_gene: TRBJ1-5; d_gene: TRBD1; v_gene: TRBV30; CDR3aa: CAWSQGQGTSPQHF; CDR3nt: TGTGCCTGGAGCCAAGGACAGGGGACGTCGCCCCAGCATTTT
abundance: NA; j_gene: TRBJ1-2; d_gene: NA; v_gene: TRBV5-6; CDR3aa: CASSVLRDVGGYTF; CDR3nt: TGTGCCAGCAGCGTCCTGAGGGACGTCGGGGGCTACACCTTC
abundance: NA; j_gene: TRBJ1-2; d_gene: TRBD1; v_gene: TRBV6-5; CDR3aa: CASSSSGQSNYGYTF; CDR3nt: TGTGCCAGCAGTTCGTCGGGACAGTCAAACTATGGCTACACCTTC
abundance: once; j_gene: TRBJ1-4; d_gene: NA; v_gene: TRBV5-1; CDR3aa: CASRNQGGGHPNEKLFF; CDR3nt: TGCGCCAGCAGAAACCAAGGGGGAGGGCACCCTAATGAAAAACTGTTTTTT
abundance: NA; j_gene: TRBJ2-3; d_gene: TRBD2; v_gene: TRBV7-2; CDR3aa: CASSLVRGVPDTQYF; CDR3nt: TGTGCCAGCAGCTTAGTGCGGGGGGTTCCAGATACGCAGTATTTT
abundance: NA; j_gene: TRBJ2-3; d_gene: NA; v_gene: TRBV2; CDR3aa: CASSVARSPTHTDTQYF; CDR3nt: TGTGCCAGCAGTGTTGCCAGGTCGCCCACTCACACAGATACGCAGTATTTT
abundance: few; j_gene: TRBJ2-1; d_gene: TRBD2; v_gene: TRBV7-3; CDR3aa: CASSLRLAGNNEQFF; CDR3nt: TGTGCCAGCAGCTTACGACTAGCGGGGAACAATGAGCAGTTCTTC
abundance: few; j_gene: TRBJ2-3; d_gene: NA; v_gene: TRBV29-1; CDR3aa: CSVEARTASNTDTQYF; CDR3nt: TGCAGCGTTGAAGCCAGGACAGCCAGTAACACAGATACGCAGTATTTT
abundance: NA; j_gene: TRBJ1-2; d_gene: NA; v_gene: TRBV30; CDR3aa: CACTSTGSGGYTF; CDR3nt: TGTGCCTGTACCTCAACGGGATCGGGGGGCTACACCTTC
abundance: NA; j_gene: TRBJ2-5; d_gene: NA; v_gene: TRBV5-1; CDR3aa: CASSLLGGGRETQYF; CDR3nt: TGCGCCAGCAGCCTTCTCGGCGGGGGCCGGGAGACCCAGTACTTC
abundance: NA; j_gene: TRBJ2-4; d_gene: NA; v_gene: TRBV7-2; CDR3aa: CASSLAKQGVNIQYF; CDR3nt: TGTGCCAGCAGCTTAGCGAAGCAAGGGGTAAACATTCAGTACTTC
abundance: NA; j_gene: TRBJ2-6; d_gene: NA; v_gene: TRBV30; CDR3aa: CAWSSGANVLTF; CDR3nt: TGTGCCTGGAGCTCTGGGGCCAACGTCCTGACTTTC
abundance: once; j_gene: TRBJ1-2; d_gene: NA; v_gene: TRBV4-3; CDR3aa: CASSQRGNRYGYTF; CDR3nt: TGCGCCAGCAGCCAGAGAGGGAATCGGTATGGCTACACCTTC
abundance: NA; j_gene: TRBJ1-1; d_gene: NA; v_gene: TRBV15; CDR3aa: CATSSLRVTEAFF; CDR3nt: TGTGCCACCAGCAGTCTCAGGGTCACTGAAGCTTTCTTT
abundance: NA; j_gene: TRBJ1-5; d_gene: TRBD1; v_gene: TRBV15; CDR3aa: CATSGTGRNQPQHF; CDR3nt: TGTGCCACCAGCGGGACAGGGAGAAATCAGCCCCAGCATTTT
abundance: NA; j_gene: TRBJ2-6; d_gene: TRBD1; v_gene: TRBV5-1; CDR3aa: CASSLTGTGAGANVLTF; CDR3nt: TGCGCCAGCAGCTTGACCGGGACAGGGGCTGGGGCCAACGTCCTGACTTTC
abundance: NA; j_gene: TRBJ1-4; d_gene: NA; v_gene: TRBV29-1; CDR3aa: CSVSVLNEKLFF; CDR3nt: TGCAGCGTATCCGTTCTAAATGAAAAACTGTTTTTT
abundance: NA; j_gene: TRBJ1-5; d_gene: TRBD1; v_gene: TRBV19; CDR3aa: CASSITGTGVQPQHF; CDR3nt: TGTGCCAGTAGTATAACCGGGACAGGGGTTCAGCCCCAGCATTTT
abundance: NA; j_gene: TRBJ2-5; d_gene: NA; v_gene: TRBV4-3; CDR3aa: CASSQDIWGPQETQYF; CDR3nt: TGCGCCAGCAGCCAAGATATTTGGGGACCCCAAGAGACCCAGTACTTC
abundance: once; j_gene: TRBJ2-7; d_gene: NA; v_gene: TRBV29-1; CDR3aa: CSVLGQGREQYF; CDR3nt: TGCAGCGTTCTCGGTCAGGGGAGGGAGCAGTACTTC
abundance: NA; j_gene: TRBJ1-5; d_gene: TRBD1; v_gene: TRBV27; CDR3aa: CASSLGTALNQPQHF; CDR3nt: TGTGCCAGCAGTTTGGGGACAGCCTTAAATCAGCCCCAGCATTTT
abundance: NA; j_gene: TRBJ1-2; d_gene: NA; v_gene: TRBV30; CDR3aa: CAWSFPHTGGYTF; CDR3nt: TGTGCCTGGAGCTTCCCTCATACGGGGGGCTACACCTTC
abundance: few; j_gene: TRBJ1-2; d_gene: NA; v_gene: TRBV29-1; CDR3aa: CSVEEWYGYTF; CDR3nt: TGCAGCGTTGAAGAATGGTATGGCTACACCTTC
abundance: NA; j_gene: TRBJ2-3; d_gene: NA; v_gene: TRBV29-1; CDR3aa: CSVQPGTDTQYF; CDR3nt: TGCAGCGTTCAACCGGGCACAGATACGCAGTATTTT
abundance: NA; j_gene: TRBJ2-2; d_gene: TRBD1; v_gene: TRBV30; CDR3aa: CAWKGTANTGELFF; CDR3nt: TGTGCCTGGAAAGGGACAGCGAACACCGGGGAGCTGTTTTTT
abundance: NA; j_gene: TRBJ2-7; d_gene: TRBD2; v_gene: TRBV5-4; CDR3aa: CASSPSGGGDEQYF; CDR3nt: TGTGCCAGCAGCCCTAGCGGGGGGGGTGACGAGCAGTACTTC
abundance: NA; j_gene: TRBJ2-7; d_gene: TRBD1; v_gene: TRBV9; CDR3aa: CASSVGYDGTGDDEQYF; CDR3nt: TGTGCCAGCAGCGTAGGATACGATGGGACAGGGGATGACGAGCAGTACTTC
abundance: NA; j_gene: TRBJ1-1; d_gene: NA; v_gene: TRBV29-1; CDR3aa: CSVEPGGYTEAFF; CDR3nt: TGCAGCGTTGAGCCCGGGGGCTATACTGAAGCTTTCTTT
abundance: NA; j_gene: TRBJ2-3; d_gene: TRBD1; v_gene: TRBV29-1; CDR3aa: CSARAGGLKDTQYF; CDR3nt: TGCAGCGCCAGAGCAGGGGGCTTAAAAGATACGCAGTATTTT
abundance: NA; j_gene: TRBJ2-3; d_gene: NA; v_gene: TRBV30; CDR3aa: CAWSVGSDGPDTQYF; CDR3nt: TGTGCCTGGAGTGTAGGGTCCGACGGTCCAGATACGCAGTATTTT
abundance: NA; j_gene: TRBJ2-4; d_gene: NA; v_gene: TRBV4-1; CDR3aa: CASSQPTGARAKNIQYF; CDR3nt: TGCGCCAGCAGCCAACCAACGGGGGCGAGAGCCAAAAACATTCAGTACTTC
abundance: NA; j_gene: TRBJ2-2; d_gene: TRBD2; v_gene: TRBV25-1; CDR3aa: CASRGYSGTSGVGGELFF; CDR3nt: TGTGCCAGCAGGGGATATTCCGGGACTAGCGGGGTTGGCGGGGAGCTGTTTTTT
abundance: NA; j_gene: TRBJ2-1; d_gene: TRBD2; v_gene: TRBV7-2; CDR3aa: CASEKGLAAHNEQFF; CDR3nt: TGTGCCAGCGAGAAGGGACTAGCAGCCCACAATGAGCAGTTCTTC
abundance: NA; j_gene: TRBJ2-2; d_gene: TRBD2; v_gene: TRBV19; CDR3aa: CASSSLAGFTGELFF; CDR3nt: TGTGCCAGTAGTAGCCTAGCGGGTTTCACCGGGGAGCTGTTTTTT
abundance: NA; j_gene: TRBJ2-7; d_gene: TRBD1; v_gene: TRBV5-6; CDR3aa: CASSFTGGHEQYF; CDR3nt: TGTGCCAGCAGCTTCACAGGGGGCCACGAGCAGTACTTC
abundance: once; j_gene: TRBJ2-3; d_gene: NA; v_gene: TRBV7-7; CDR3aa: CASSLGGPREAQYF; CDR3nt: TGTGCCAGCAGCTTAGGGGGCCCAAGAGAGGCGCAGTATTTT
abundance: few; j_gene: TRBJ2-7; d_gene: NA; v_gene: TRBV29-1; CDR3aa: CSVEGQGMGPYEQYF; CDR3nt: TGCAGCGTTGAGGGGCAGGGGATGGGGCCCTACGAGCAGTACTTC
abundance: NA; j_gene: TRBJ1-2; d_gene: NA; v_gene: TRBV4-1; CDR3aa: CASSSGDYGYTF; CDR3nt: TGCGCCAGCAGCTCTGGGGACTATGGCTACACCTTC
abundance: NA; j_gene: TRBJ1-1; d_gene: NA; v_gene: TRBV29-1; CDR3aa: CSGGGGNTEAFF; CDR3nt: TGCAGCGGTGGAGGTGGGAACACTGAAGCTTTCTTT
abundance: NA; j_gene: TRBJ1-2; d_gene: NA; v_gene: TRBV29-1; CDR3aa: CSVRADNYGYTF; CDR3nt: TGCAGCGTGCGTGCGGACAACTATGGCTACACCTTC
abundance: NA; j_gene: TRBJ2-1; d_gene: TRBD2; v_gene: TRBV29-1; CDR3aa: CSASGGAWSEQFF; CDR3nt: TGCAGCGCTAGCGGGGGGGCTTGGAGTGAGCAGTTCTTC
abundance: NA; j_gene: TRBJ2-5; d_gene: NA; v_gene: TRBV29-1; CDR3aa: CSVAAAAQETQYF; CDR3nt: TGCAGCGTTGCGGCGGCAGCACAAGAGACCCAGTACTTC
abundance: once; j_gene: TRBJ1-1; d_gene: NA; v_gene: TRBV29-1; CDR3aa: CSARNTEAFF; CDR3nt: TGCAGCGCACGGAACACTGAAGCTTTCTTT
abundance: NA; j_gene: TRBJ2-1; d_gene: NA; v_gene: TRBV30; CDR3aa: CAWSVRPPGSYNEQFF; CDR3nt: TGTGCCTGGAGTGTACGGCCCCCAGGCTCCTACAATGAGCAGTTCTTC
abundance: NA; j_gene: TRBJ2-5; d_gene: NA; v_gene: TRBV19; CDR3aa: CASEIGETQYF; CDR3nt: TGTGCCAGTGAGATAGGGGAGACCCAGTACTTC
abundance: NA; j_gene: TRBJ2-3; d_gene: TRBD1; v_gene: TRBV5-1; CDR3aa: CASSAGQVSTDTQYF; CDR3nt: TGCGCCAGCAGCGCGGGACAGGTTAGCACAGATACGCAGTATTTT
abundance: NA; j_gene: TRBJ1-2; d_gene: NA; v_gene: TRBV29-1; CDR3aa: CSSTRLDRANYGYTF; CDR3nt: TGCAGCTCTACCCGGCTTGACAGAGCTAACTATGGCTACACCTTC
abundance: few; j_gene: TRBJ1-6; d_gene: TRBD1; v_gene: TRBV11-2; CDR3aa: CASSRGTGMPSSYNSPLHF; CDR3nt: TGTGCCAGCAGCCGCGGGACAGGAATGCCAAGCTCCTATAATTCACCCCTCCACTTT
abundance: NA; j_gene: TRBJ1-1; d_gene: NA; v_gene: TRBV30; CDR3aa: CASRPDLSIYTEAFF; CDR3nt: TGTGCCTCGCGACCGGACTTGTCGATATACACTGAAGCTTTCTTT
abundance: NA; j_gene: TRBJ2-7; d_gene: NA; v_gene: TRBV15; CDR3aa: CATSRDAAPSYEQYF; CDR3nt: TGTGCCACCAGCAGAGATGCAGCGCCGAGCTACGAGCAGTACTTC
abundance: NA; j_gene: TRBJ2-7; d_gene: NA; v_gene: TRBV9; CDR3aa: CASSARSGPTYEQYF; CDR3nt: TGTGCCAGCAGCGCCCGGTCCGGGCCGACCTACGAGCAGTACTTC
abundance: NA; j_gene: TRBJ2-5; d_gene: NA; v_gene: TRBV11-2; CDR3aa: CASSLGLETQYF; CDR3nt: TGTGCCAGCAGCTTAGGCCTTGAGACCCAGTACTTC
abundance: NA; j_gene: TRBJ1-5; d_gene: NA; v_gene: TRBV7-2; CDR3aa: CASSLFPGPQHF; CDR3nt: TGTGCCAGCAGCTTATTCCCAGGCCCCCAGCATTTT
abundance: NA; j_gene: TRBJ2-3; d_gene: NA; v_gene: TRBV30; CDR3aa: CAWSPPSGDTQYF; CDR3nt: TGTGCCTGGAGTCCTCCCTCCGGGGATACGCAGTATTTT
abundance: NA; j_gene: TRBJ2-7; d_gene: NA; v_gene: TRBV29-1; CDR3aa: CSVVSLGLIEQYF; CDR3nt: TGCAGCGTTGTGAGTCTAGGACTCATCGAGCAGTACTTC
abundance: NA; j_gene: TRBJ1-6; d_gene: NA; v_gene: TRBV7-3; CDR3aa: CASSLEGNSPLHF; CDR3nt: TGTGCCAGCAGCTTAGAGGGTAATTCACCCCTCCACTTT
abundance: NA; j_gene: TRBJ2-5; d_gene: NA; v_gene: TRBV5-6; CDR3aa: CASSSTQGQETQYF; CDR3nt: TGTGCCAGCAGCTCAACTCAGGGCCAAGAGACCCAGTACTTC
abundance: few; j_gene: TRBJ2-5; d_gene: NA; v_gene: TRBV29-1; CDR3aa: CSVRDGPETQYF; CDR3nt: TGCAGCGTAAGGGACGGGCCAGAGACCCAGTACTTC
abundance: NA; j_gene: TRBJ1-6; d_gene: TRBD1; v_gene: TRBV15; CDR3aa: CATSLRDSPNSPLHF; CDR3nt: TGTGCCACCAGCCTGAGGGACAGCCCTAATTCACCCCTCCACTTT